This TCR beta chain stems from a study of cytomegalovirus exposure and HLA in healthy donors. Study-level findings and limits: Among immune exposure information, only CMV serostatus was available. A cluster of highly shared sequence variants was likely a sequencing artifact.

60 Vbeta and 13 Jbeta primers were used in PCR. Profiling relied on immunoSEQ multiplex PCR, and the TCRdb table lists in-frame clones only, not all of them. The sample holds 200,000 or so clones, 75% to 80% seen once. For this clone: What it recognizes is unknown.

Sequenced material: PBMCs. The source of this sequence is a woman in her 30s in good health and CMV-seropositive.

CDR3 sequence reads: CAHSEVTGANVLTF. In nucleotides, the CDR3 is TGTGCCCATTCAGAGGTAACTGGGGCCAACGTCCTGACTTTC. The gene calls are TRBV28 and TRBJ2-6; D is uncertain. The CDR3 consists of 14 residues. In germline, CDR1 is MDHEN, CDR2 SYDVKM. The ends were cut back, 11 bases at V and 2 bases at J, with 13 bases in the middle.